Listed below are T cell receptor beta chains from one sample, sequenced in a study of blood T cell repertoires in COVID-19. This table comes from immunoSEQ multiplex PCR, and its TCRdb copy is limited to in-frame clones, with some not included. The sample has about 120,000 clones, about 85% seen once. What was sequenced was peripheral blood. Every receptor here comes from an elderly man with acute or convalescent COVID-19. Each CDR3 is given with its conserved first and last residue. A D gene is named only where the DNA matches it firmly. Clone size is stated in some rows and not others, as once, few, many or a class when expanded.

TRBV30	.	TRBJ2-7	.	CAWSVSPSYEQYF	TGTGCCTGGAGTGTCTCCCCCTCCTACGAGCAGTACTTC
TRBV4-3	TRBD1	TRBJ2-2	.	CASSQQSQGTGDSGELFF	TGCGCCAGCAGCCAACAAAGTCAAGGGACAGGGGATTCCGGGGAGCTGTTTTTT
TRBV25-1	TRBD1	TRBJ1-1	.	CASSVVGTAMNTEAFF	TGTGCCAGCAGTGTGGTAGGGACAGCTATGAACACTGAAGCTTTCTTT
TRBV6-2/TRBV6-3	TRBD1	TRBJ2-1	.	CASSSPGQGAFF	TGTGCCAGCAGTTCCCCCGGACAGGGGGCCTTCTTC
TRBV7-2	.	TRBJ2-6	.	CASSLAALGANVLTF	TGTGCCAGCAGCTTGGCAGCGCTGGGGGCCAACGTCCTGACTTTC
TRBV5-1	.	TRBJ1-4	few	CASSLTGNNEKLFF	TGCGCCAGCAGCTTGACAGGGAATAATGAAAAACTGTTTTTT
TRBV10-3	.	TRBJ2-1	.	CAISEVDEQFF	TGTGCCATCAGTGAGGTCGATGAGCAGTTCTTC
TRBV19	.	TRBJ1-1	.	CASRLGGPNTEAFF	TGTGCCAGTAGACTGGGGGGGCCTAACACTGAAGCTTTCTTT
TRBV6-5	TRBD1	TRBJ2-3	.	CASSAGGDTQYF	TGTGCCAGCAGCGCAGGGGGAGATACGCAGTATTTT
TRBV20-1	.	TRBJ2-7	.	CSARGSGEQYF	TGCAGTGCTAGAGGATCCGGCGAGCAGTACTTC
TRBV19	TRBD1	TRBJ1-2	.	CASSRWDREYNGYTF	TGTGCCAGTAGCCGGTGGGACAGGGAGTATAATGGCTACACCTTC
TRBV19	.	TRBJ1-1	.	CASSSTGEAFF	TGTGCCAGTAGCTCGACTGGGGAGGCTTTCTTT
TRBV3-1/TRBV3-2	TRBD1	TRBJ2-7	.	CASSFLPGQGDEQYF	TGTGCCAGCAGTTTCCTCCCGGGACAGGGGGACGAGCAGTACTTC
TRBV7-9	.	TRBJ1-4	.	CASSSKSEWAGEKLFF	TGTGCCAGCAGCTCAAAATCGGAGTGGGCGGGTGAAAAACTGTTTTTT
TRBV29-1	TRBD1	TRBJ1-2	.	CSVGTGDEGYTF	TGCAGCGTTGGGACAGGTGATGAAGGCTACACCTTC